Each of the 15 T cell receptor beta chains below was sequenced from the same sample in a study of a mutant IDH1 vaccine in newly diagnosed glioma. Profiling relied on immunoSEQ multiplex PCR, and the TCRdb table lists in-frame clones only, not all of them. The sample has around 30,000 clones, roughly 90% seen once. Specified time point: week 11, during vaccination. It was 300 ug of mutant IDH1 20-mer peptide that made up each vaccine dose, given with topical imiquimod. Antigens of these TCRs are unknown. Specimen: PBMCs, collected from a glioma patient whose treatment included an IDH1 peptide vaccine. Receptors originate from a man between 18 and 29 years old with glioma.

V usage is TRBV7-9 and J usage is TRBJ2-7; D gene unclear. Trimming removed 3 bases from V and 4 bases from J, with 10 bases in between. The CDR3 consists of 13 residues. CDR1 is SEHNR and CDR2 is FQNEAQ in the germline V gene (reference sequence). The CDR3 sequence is CASSFTETYEQYF. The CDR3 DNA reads TGTGCCAGCAGCTTTACAGAAACTTACGAGCAGTACTTC.

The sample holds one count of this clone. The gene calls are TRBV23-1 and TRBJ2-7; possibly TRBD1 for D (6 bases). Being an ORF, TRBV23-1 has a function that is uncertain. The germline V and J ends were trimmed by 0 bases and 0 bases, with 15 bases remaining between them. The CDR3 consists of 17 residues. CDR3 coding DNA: TGCGCCAGCAGTCAATCTTATGGGGACACGAGCTCCTACGAGCAGTACTTC. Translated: CASSQSYGDTSSYEQYF.

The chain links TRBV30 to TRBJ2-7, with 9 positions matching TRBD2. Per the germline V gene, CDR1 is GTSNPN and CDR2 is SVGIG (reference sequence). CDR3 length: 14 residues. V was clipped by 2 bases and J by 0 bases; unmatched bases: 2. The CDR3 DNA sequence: TGTGCCTGGAGTAGCGGGGGGAGCTCCTACGAGCAGTACTTC. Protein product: CAWSSGGSSYEQYF.

The DNA for the CDR3 is TGCGCCAGCAGCTTGGGGACAGGGGGTTACTATGGCTACACCTTC. Translating it yields CASSLGTGGYYGYTF. The rearrangement joins TRBV5-1 to TRBJ1-2, with 10 bases fitting TRBD1. In germline, CDR1 is SGHRS, CDR2 YFSETQ. V shed 0 bases and J 3 bases; nucleotides not matched to a gene: 2. The CDR3 loop spans 15 amino acids.

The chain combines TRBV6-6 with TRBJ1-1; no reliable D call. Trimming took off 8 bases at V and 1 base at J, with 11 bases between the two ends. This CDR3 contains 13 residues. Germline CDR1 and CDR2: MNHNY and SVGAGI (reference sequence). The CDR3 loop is CASPAGGNTEAFF. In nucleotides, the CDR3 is TGTGCCAGCCCCGCGGGTGGGAACACTGAAGCTTTCTTT.

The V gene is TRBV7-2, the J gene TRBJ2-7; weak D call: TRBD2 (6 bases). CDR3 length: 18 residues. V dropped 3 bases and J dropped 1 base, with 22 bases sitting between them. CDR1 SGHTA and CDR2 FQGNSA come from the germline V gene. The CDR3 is CASSLDPLVGGLSYEQYF. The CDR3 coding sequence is TGTGCCAGCAGCTTGGACCCCTTGGTGGGAGGCCTTTCCTACGAGCAGTACTTC.

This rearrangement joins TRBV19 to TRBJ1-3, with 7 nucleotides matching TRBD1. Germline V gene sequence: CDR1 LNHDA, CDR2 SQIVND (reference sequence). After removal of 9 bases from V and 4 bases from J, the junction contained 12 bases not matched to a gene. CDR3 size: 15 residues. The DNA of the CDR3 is TGTGCCAGCCGGCCAGGAGGGGGCTCCGGAAACACCATATATTTT. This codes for CASRPGGGSGNTIYF.

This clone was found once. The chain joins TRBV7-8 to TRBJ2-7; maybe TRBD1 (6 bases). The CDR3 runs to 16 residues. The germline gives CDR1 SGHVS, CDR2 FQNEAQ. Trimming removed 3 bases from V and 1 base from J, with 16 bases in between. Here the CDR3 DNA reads TGTGCCAGCAGCTTGACAGGAGTCGGGGTTTCCTACGAGCAGTACTTC. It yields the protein CASSLTGVGVSYEQYF.

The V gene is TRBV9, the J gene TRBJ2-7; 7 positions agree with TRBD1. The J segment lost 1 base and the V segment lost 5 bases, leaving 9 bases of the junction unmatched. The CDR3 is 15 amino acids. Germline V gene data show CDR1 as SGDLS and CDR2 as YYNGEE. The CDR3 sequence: CASSTTGTASYEQYF. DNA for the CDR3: TGTGCCAGCAGTACTACCGGGACAGCTTCCTACGAGCAGTACTTC.

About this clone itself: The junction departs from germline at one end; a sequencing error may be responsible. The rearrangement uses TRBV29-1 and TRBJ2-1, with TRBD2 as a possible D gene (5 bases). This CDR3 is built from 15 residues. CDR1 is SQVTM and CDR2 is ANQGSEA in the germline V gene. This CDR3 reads CNVEDGEITYNEQFF. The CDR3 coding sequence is TGCAACGTTGAAGATGGGGAGATCACCTACAATGAGCAGTTCTTC.

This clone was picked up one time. For the CDR3, the DNA is TGTGCCATCAGTACTAGCGGGAGGGCCGCTCGGGACAATGAGCAGTTCTTC. The encoded protein is CAISTSGRAARDNEQFF. The V call is TRBV10-3, the J call TRBJ2-1; TRBD2 agrees at 13 bases. Germline CDR1 ENHRY, CDR2 SYGVKD. This CDR3 spans 17 amino acids. Trimming took 5 bases from V and 5 from J; bases not matched to a gene: 9.

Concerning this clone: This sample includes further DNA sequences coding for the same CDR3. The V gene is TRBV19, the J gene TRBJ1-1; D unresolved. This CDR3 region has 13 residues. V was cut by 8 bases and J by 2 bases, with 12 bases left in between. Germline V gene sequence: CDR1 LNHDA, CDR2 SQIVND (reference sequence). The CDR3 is CASSLDLNTEAFF. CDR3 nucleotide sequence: TGTGCCAGTTCCCTAGACCTCAACACTGAAGCTTTCTTT.

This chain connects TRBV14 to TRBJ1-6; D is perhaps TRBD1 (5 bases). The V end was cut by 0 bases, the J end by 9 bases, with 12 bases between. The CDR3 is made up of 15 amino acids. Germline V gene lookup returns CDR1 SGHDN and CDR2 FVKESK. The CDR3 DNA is TGTGCCAGCAGCCAAGATAGGGGAATAGGTTCACCCCTCCACTTT. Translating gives CASSQDRGIGSPLHF.

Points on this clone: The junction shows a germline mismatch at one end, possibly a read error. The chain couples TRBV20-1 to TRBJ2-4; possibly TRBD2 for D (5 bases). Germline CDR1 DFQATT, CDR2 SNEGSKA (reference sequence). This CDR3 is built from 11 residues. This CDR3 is CSAQDKDWERF. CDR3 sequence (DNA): TGCAGTGCTCAAGACAAGGACTGGGAGCGGTTC.

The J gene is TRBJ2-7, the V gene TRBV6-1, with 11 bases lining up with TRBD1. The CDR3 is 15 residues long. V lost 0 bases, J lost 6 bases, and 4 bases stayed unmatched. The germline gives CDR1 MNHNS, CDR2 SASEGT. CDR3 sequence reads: CASSEAGTGGIEQYF. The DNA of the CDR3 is TGTGCCAGCAGTGAAGCAGGGACAGGGGGAATCGAGCAGTACTTC.